Below, one T cell receptor beta chain is given with its context. Its cognate antigen is unknown. The source of the sample is a study of T cells after yellow fever vaccination. Study-wide findings and caveats: Once the booster was given, most primary-vaccination clones reappeared, at about 97% for CD4 and 88% for CD8. One caveat is that FACS-sorted repertoires could contain abundant clonotypes contaminating from the bulk population.

Template switching with 5'RACE generated the TCR cDNA and added a universal primer site and UMIs. MiXCR was run by TCRdb on the 5' RACE reads, yielding one entry per CDR3 protein. This table holds some 300,000 distinct CDR3 sequences, roughly 10% found once. The CDR3 has 16 amino acids. CDR1 is SNHLY and CDR2 is FYNNEI in the germline V gene. The V end lost 0 bases, the J end lost 10 bases, and 16 bases lay between the germline ends. V usage is TRBV2 and J usage is TRBJ1-6; possibly TRBD1 for D (5 bases). The sequenced sample was CD4+ T cells sorted from PBMCs, obtained 45 days after the yellow fever booster vaccination. This receptor was taken from a man between 18 and 35 years old who received the YFV17D yellow fever vaccine. DNA of the CDR3: TGTGCCAGCAGTGAAGCACATCCCGGGGGAGGCTCACCCCTCCACTTT. As protein: CASSEAHPGGGSPLHF.